This TCR beta chain was observed in a study of CD8+ T cells in alopecia areata (dated by TCRdb to between 2017 and 2018). Notes on the research overall: Treated patients were enrolled in an open-label pilot trial of oral tofacitinib, 5 to 10 mg twice daily, for moderate-to-severe alopecia areata. Patients received tofacitinib for 6 to 18 months and were then followed off drug for 6 months to check for delayed response and recurrence. High-throughput TCRbeta sequencing was used to examine T cell clonal expansion in alopecia areata in both the C3H/HeJ mouse model and human patients. Human TCRbeta sequencing covered scalp tissue and sorted CD4+ and CD8+ peripheral blood T cells from patchy and totalis/universalis alopecia areata patients and healthy controls. Tofacitinib-treated patients had biopsies at baseline and at 4 and 24 weeks of treatment, with a later scalp biopsy in several patients. Clonality in the scalp was compared among normal scalp (n=4), patchy alopecia areata scalp (n=8), and alopecia totalis/universalis scalp (n=8). RNA came from the PAXgene miRNA kit for fixed scalp, the miRNeasy kit for PBMCs, and the RNeasy kit for mouse skin. TCRbeta CDR3 regions were amplified by immunoSEQ multiplex PCR using 35 Vbeta forward and 13 Jbeta reverse primers. The paper's findings and limits, for the study overall: Shared TCR sequences between patients were less evident than in mice, which may be partly attributable to HLA diversity in the patient population. Resident alphabeta T cells in normal human skin are also sequenced, complicating scalp TCR repertoire analysis, unlike mouse skin dominated by gammadelta T cells. Higher clonality and more expanded CD8+ clones were observed in lesional scalp than in normal scalp, particularly in alopecia totalis/universalis, a finding suggestive of antigenic drive.

The library was built by means of the immunoSEQ multiplex PCR assay. RNA was extracted from all samples and reverse transcribed into cDNA as template for TCR sequencing. SuperScript III was used to make first-strand cDNA, primed with a 2:1 mix of oligo-dT and random hexamers. Amplification bias was assessed with a synthetic immune receptor repertoire, and residual bias was removed computationally. In the paper's pipeline: Raw reads were preprocessed to remove errors, and CDR3 was defined according to IMGT conventions as the region from the conserved cysteine to phenylalanine. To get clonality, Shannon entropy was normalized by log2 of the number of productive unique TCRs and the result was subtracted from 1. Whether scalp clones were CD4 or CD8 was inferred by matching scalp TCRbeta sequences against CD4 and CD8 repertoires sorted from blood. The immuneACCESS repertoire file appears here via TCRdb, limited to in-frame rearrangements. These files lack a portion of the clones; in checked studies, under half of the deficit traces to unresolved V genes, and the cause of the others is not known. V and J calls plus clone size are reproduced from that table; the DNA served to infer D and trimming. Here the sample has 100,000 to 150,000 clones; about 46% occur a single time. The ten largest clones add up to roughly 20% of the sample.

In light of the paper, this sample's time point label describes: baseline before oral tofacitinib. Lesional scalp punch biopsies and peripheral blood were obtained from alopecia areata patients. PBMCs were separated by density centrifugation and stained for CD3, CD4 and CD8, after which CD4+ and CD8+ T cells were sorted on a FACSAria. A single count supports this clone. There is no known antigen for this receptor. Base qualities were left out, and no much larger clone turns up one base away. The specimen comprised CD8+ T cells sorted from blood, sampled at week 0. The clonotype comes from a human donor with alopecia areata.

The DNA sequence is as follows: TGTGCCAGCAGTTACTCGACCGGGGAGACTTCCTACGAGCAGTACTTC. The encoded protein is CASSYSTGETSYEQYF. The rearranged chain carries TRBV6-5 and TRBJ2-7, and perhaps TRBD2 as D gene, on 5 matching bases. V was cut back by 0 bases and J by 1 base, leaving a gap of 13 bases between them. From the cysteine through the phenylalanine, the CDR3 covers 16 amino acids. Here the CDR3 DNA is all that survives: 48 bases in frame from base 1. The germline V gene supplies CDR1 MNHEY and CDR2 SVGAGI.